This is a list of T cell receptor beta chains from one sample in a study of shared clonotypes between healthy human individuals. Data came from immunoSEQ multiplex PCR; TCRdb stores just in-frame clones and leaves some out. The table includes approximately 1,500,000 clones, roughly 96% detected once. Material: naive CD4+ T cells sorted from blood. These receptors were obtained from a man aged 25-45 years in good health. The CDR3 runs from the conserved cysteine through the conserved F or W. Each record gives: clone size, V gene, D gene, J gene, CDR3 protein, CDR3 DNA. The D gene is left open where the match is weak. Only some rows state a clone size, as once, few, many or a class for expanded clones.

>-|TRBV25-1|-|TRBJ1-1
CASSGRVYTEAFF
TGTGCCAGCAGTGGCAGGGTTTACACTGAAGCTTTCTTT
>-|TRBV14|-|TRBJ2-1
CASSQDGGSSYNEQFF
TGTGCCAGCAGCCAAGATGGGGGGAGCTCCTACAATGAGCAGTTCTTC
>-|TRBV4-1|TRBD2|TRBJ2-3
CASSHPRLAGGADTQYF
TGCGCCAGCAGCCACCCGCGACTAGCGGGAGGCGCAGATACGCAGTATTTT
>-|TRBV29-1|TRBD1|TRBJ2-7
CSASPGTGRRNYEQYF
TGCAGCGCCAGTCCCGGGACAGGGAGAAGAAACTACGAGCAGTACTTC
>-|TRBV7-3|-|TRBJ1-2
CASSPLPGGRYTF
TGTGCCAGCAGCCCCCTCCCGGGAGGACGCTACACCTTC
>-|TRBV10-3|-|TRBJ2-5
CAISPPTQETQYF
TGTGCCATCAGCCCGCCGACACAAGAGACCCAGTACTTC
>once|TRBV7-2|TRBD2|TRBJ2-5
CASSLVPRTSGFLQETQYF
TGTGCCAGCAGCTTAGTTCCTCGGACTAGCGGGTTTCTCCAAGAGACCCAGTACTTC
>-|TRBV5-1|-|TRBJ2-5
CASSEGAGETQYF
TGCGCCAGCAGTGAAGGGGCGGGAGAGACCCAGTACTTC
>once|TRBV4-1|TRBD1|TRBJ1-1
CASSPRTDREAEAFF
TGCGCCAGCAGCCCCAGAACAGACAGGGAGGCTGAAGCTTTCTTT
>-|TRBV6-5|TRBD1|TRBJ2-7
CASSAWDRGDEQYF
TGTGCCAGCAGCGCGTGGGACAGGGGAGACGAGCAGTACTTC
>-|TRBV7-9|-|TRBJ2-5
CASSSLGPETQYF
TGTGCCAGCAGTTCCTTGGGTCCGGAGACCCAGTACTTC
>once|TRBV7-2|-|TRBJ2-5
CASSFSQETQYF
TGTGCCAGCAGCTTTTCCCAAGAGACCCAGTACTTC
>-|TRBV10-3|-|TRBJ2-1
CAISESLDSRNEQFF
TGTGCCATCAGTGAGAGTTTGGACAGCAGGAATGAGCAGTTCTTC
>-|TRBV9|-|TRBJ2-1
CASSDQIINEQFF
TGTGCCAGCAGCGACCAGATAATCAATGAGCAGTTCTTC
>once|TRBV9|TRBD2|TRBJ2-5
CASSEGPSGRAAQETQYF
TGTGCCAGCAGCGAGGGGCCTAGCGGGAGGGCGGCCCAAGAGACCCAGTACTTC
>-|TRBV11-3|TRBD2|TRBJ2-3
CASSLRLAGGTDTQYF
TGTGCCAGCAGCCTCAGACTAGCGGGAGGTACAGATACGCAGTATTTT
>once|TRBV5-8|-|TRBJ1-2
CASSLGQFTNYGYTF
TGTGCCAGCAGCTTGGGACAGTTCACTAACTATGGCTACACCTTC
>-|TRBV18|-|TRBJ2-5
CASSPRPAPVGETQYF
TGTGCCAGCTCACCAAGGCCAGCGCCCGTTGGTGAGACCCAGTACTTC
>-|TRBV2|-|TRBJ1-3
CASSGTRGNTIYF
TGTGCCAGCAGTGGCACCCGGGGAAACACCATATATTTT
>-|TRBV7-9|-|TRBJ2-4
CASSLGPRVGIAKNIQYF
TGTGCCAGCAGCTTAGGCCCCCGTGTGGGAATAGCCAAAAACATTCAGTACTTC
>-|TRBV28|-|TRBJ1-2
CASASGDPHGYTF
TGTGCCAGCGCCTCGGGGGATCCGCATGGCTACACCTTC
>-|TRBV5-5|TRBD2|TRBJ2-2
CASSVIAGTGELFF
TGTGCCAGCAGCGTCATAGCGGGCACCGGGGAGCTGTTTTTT
>-|TRBV28|TRBD1|TRBJ1-1
CASSQPGQGPAEAFF
TGTGCCAGCAGTCAACCGGGACAGGGGCCCGCCGAAGCTTTCTTT
>-|TRBV9|TRBD2|TRBJ2-1
CASSVEASGFWNEQFF
TGTGCCAGCAGCGTAGAAGCTAGCGGGTTTTGGAATGAGCAGTTCTTC
>-|TRBV12-5|-|TRBJ2-3
CASGRTTDTQYF
TGTGCTAGTGGTCGAACCACAGATACGCAGTATTTT
>-|TRBV14|TRBD1|TRBJ2-1
CASHMNPQTGAYEQFF
TGTGCCAGTCATATGAATCCCCAGACAGGGGCATATGAGCAGTTCTTC
>-|TRBV11-1|-|TRBJ1-2
CASSFRQGNGYTF
TGTGCCAGCAGCTTTCGTCAGGGCAATGGCTACACCTTC
>-|TRBV5-4|TRBD2|TRBJ2-1
CASSSGLASYNEQFF
TGTGCCAGCAGCTCTGGACTAGCCTCCTACAATGAGCAGTTCTTC
>once|TRBV11-2|-|TRBJ1-2
CASSLAFTGTYGYTF
TGTGCCAGCAGCTTAGCCTTCACAGGGACCTATGGCTACACCTTC
>-|TRBV19|TRBD1|TRBJ2-6
CASSTNSKGTVFSGANVLTF
TGTGCCAGTAGTACCAACTCCAAAGGGACAGTGTTCTCTGGGGCCAACGTCCTGACTTTC
>-|TRBV7-2|-|TRBJ2-3
CASSIISRDTQYF
TGTGCCAGCAGCATTATTTCCCGGGATACGCAGTATTTT
>-|TRBV7-9|TRBD1|TRBJ2-3
CASSLGTGSTDTQYF
TGTGCCAGCAGCTTAGGGACAGGATCCACAGATACGCAGTATTTT
>once|TRBV6-1|-|TRBJ2-2
CASNTLTGNTGELFF
TGTGCCAGCAACACTTTGACAGGGAACACCGGGGAGCTGTTTTTT
>-|TRBV11-2|TRBD1|TRBJ2-2
CASSYLLGPGTGNTGELFF
TGTGCCAGCAGCTATCTCCTTGGTCCCGGGACAGGGAACACCGGGGAGCTGTTTTTT
>-|TRBV14|-|TRBJ1-1
CASSHGNTLAFF
TGTGCCAGCAGCCACGGGAATACATTGGCTTTCTTT
>few|TRBV2|-|TRBJ2-2
CASGGTSIRELFF
TGTGCCAGCGGAGGTACTAGCATCCGGGAGCTGTTTTTT
>-|TRBV28|-|TRBJ2-5
CASGLTSGQQETQYF
TGTGCCAGCGGACTAACCTCCGGGCAACAAGAGACCCAGTACTTC
>-|TRBV28|-|TRBJ2-5
CASSLVGFGLTQETQYF
TGTGCCAGCAGTTTAGTAGGTTTCGGCCTTACCCAAGAGACCCAGTACTTC
>-|TRBV18|-|TRBJ1-1
CASSPPTTANTEAFF
TGTGCCAGCTCACCACCAACAACAGCGAACACTGAAGCTTTCTTT
>-|TRBV13|-|TRBJ2-7
CASSRTRRAYEQYF
TGTGCCAGCAGCCGCACCCGCCGGGCCTACGAGCAGTACTTC
>few|TRBV5-4|-|TRBJ2-2
CASSLAPGQNTGELFF
TGTGCCAGCAGTTTAGCCCCGGGACAGAACACCGGGGAGCTGTTTTTT
>-|TRBV28|-|TRBJ2-6
CASSYLASGANVLTF
TGTGCCAGCAGTTACCTAGCCTCTGGGGCCAACGTCCTGACTTTC
>once|TRBV9|TRBD1|TRBJ2-1
CASSVDTGGAKYNEQFF
TGTGCCAGCAGCGTAGATACAGGGGGCGCAAAATACAATGAGCAGTTCTTC
>-|TRBV19|TRBD2|TRBJ2-1
CASSSRSGSYYNEQFF
TGTGCCAGTAGTTCTCGTAGCGGGAGTTACTACAATGAGCAGTTCTTC
>-|TRBV9|-|TRBJ2-7
CASSAKDSPYEQYF
TGTGCCAGCAGCGCTAAAGACAGCCCCTACGAGCAGTACTTC
>-|TRBV25-1|-|TRBJ2-3
CASSGGGLGGSTQYF
TGTGCCAGCAGTGGGGGCGGTTTGGGAGGCAGTACGCAGTATTTT
>-|TRBV11-2|TRBD2|TRBJ2-5
CASSRGVAGYTETQYF
TGTGCCAGCAGCCGAGGGGTAGCGGGATATACAGAGACCCAGTACTTC
>-|TRBV27|TRBD1|TRBJ1-1
CASSLDRGHTEAFF
TGTGCCAGCAGTTTAGACAGGGGTCATACTGAAGCTTTCTTT
>-|TRBV25-1|-|TRBJ2-1
CASSEPTWDEQFF
TGTGCCAGCAGTGAACCAACGTGGGATGAGCAGTTCTTC